This TCR beta chain derives from a study of T cell responses to AZD1222 COVID-19 vaccine. Study-wide points: Most donors were white British and more were female, and clonal diversity was possibly underestimated. Following two doses of AZD1222, Spike-specific TCR breadth and depth rose.

This CDR3 is built from 14 residues. Deletions cut 2 bases from V and 0 bases from J, with 4 bases between. Germline lookup yields CDR1 KGHSH and CDR2 LQKENI. Assay used: immunoSEQ multiplex PCR; TCRdb lists only in-frame clones, some missing. The sample contains 190,000 or so clones, approximately 89% of which appear only once. To note about this clone: Its antigen is not identified. This sample includes further DNA sequences coding for the same CDR3.

This receptor was taken from an adult who received the AZD1222 COVID-19 vaccine. The rearrangement joins TRBV18 to TRBJ1-4; D unclear. The sequencing used peripheral blood, collected 28 days after the second AZD1222 dose. The CDR3 DNA reads TGTGCCAGCTCACCAGGGGCAACTAATGAAAAACTGTTTTTT. This sequence encodes CASSPGATNEKLFF.